Below, 5 T cell receptor beta chains from the same sample are listed, as sequenced in a study of glioma-infiltrating T cells after dendritic cell vaccination. Repertoires were generated with immunoSEQ multiplex PCR, while TCRdb's copy carries only in-frame clones and drops some. The table records around 96,000 clones, over 60% of them present only once. The starting material was blood, obtained before dendritic cell vaccination. The receptors here all came from a human donor with glioblastoma.

This clone was seen once. The CDR3 region is CASSPPGAPQHF. For the CDR3, the DNA is TGTGCCAGCAGCCCTCCCGGTGCGCCCCAGCATTTT. The V call is TRBV7-8, the J call TRBJ1-5; D is uncertain. Germline loops: CDR1 SGHVS, CDR2 FQNEAQ. Trimming took off 5 bases at V and 9 bases at J, with 11 bases between the two ends. The CDR3 covers 12 residues.

The rearrangement joins TRBV5-6 to TRBJ1-5, with no clear D. Germline values: CDR1 SGHDT, CDR2 YYEEEE. CDR3 length equals 16 residues. V was cut by 4 bases and J by 0 bases, with 14 bases left in between. The CDR3 here is CASSLGGAYSNQPQHF. For the CDR3, the DNA is TGTGCCAGCAGCCTTGGAGGAGCATATAGCAATCAGCCCCAGCATTTT.

The rearrangement links TRBV27 to TRBJ2-7; TRBD1 agrees at 9 bases. CDR3 length: 15 amino acids. Per germline, CDR1 MNHEY and CDR2 SMNVEV (reference sequence). V trimming: 1 base; J trimming: 2 bases; junction bases outside the gene matches: 3. The CDR3 sequence is CASSLYTGGAYEQYF. In DNA form, the CDR3 reads TGTGCCAGCAGTTTATACACAGGGGGCGCCTACGAGCAGTACTTC.

In nucleotides, the CDR3 is TGTGCCAGCAGTTTACGCCGGGACAGGGGATACGAGCAGTACTTC. Protein: CASSLRRDRGYEQYF. This rearrangement joins TRBV27 to TRBJ2-7, with TRBD1 matching 10 bases. J gave up 4 bases and V 2 bases, and 5 bases lay outside the gene matches. The CDR3 is 15 residues long. Germline V gene data show CDR1 as MNHEY and CDR2 as SMNVEV (reference sequence).

This clone is a singleton in its sample. The junction departs from the called germline gene at one end, perhaps through a read error. V usage is TRBV7-7 and J usage is TRBJ2-4; tentative D call: TRBD1 (6 bases). CDR3 length equals 15 residues. Germline CDR1 and CDR2: SSHAT and FNYEAQ (reference sequence). This chain's CDR3 is CASRAGEAKPNIQYF. The CDR3 DNA sequence: TGTGCTAGCAGAGCAGGGGAAGCAAAGCCGAACATTCAGTACTTC. The variable domain in full, with the rest retrieved from reference TRBV7-7 and TRBJ2-4, is GAGVSQSPRYKVTKRGQDVTLRCDPISSHATLYWYQQALGQGPEFLTYFNYEAQPDKSGLPSDRFSAERPEGSISTLTIQRTEQRDSAMYRCASRAGEAKPNIQYFGAGTRLSVL.